One sample yielded the 18 T cell receptor beta chains listed below, sequenced in a study of CD8 T cells in ankylosing spondylitis. Via MiXCR, TCRdb re-called the 5' RACE reads, giving one row per CDR3 protein. The table lists roughly 230,000 distinct CDR3 sequences, 10% of them singletons, with 2.6% in the top ten. Sequencing was performed on blood, either unsorted or a sorted T cell fraction (not recorded which). The receptors were gathered from a male donor with ankylosing spondylitis or in good health (not recorded which).

Many counts were recorded for this clonotype. The chain couples TRBV29-1 to TRBJ2-7; 12 nucleotides match TRBD1. CDR1 SQVTM and CDR2 ANQGSEA come from the germline V gene. The CDR3 is made up of 14 amino acids. J lost 5 bases, V lost 4 bases, and 6 bases had no gene match. In DNA form, the CDR3 reads TGCAGCGTTGCCTGGGACAGGGGGCTGGACGAGCAGTACTTC. Its protein is CSVAWDRGLDEQYF.

Many counts were recorded for this clonotype. This chain joins TRBV11-1 and TRBJ2-3, with TRBD2 as a possible D gene (6 bases). V was shortened by 6 bases and J by 8 bases, with 18 bases between the two germline ends. Germline loops: CDR1 SGHAT, CDR2 FQDESV (reference sequence). This CDR3 spans 14 amino acids. CDR3 sequence: CASSESGTQSTQYF. CDR3 bases: TGTGCCAGCAGTGAATCGGGGACTCAATCTACGCAGTATTTT.

This clonotype turned up a few times. The rearrangement joins TRBV21-1 to TRBJ1-1. TRBV21-1 is a pseudogene segment. The CDR3 runs 16 residues. CDR3 in amino acids: CASSKLARGARTEAFF. The CDR3 DNA is TGTGCCAGCAGCAAATTGGCGCGGGGGGCCCGCACTGAAGCTTTCTTT.

This clonotype was detected many times. The DNA for the CDR3 is TGTGCCATCAGCCGGGACAGGGAAGGTCAGCCCCAGCATTTT. Translated: CAISRDREGQPQHF. V is TRBV10-3 and J is TRBJ1-5; TRBD1 matches at 9 bases. The CDR3 extends over 14 amino acids. The germline V gene encodes CDR1 ENHRY and CDR2 SYGVKD. V trimming: 6 bases; J trimming: 6 bases; junction bases outside the gene matches: 6.

This clonotype was detected many times. The gene calls are TRBV7-9 and TRBJ1-4; D is unresolved. Trimming took off 7 bases at V and 12 bases at J, with 21 bases between the two ends. This CDR3 is 14 amino acids long. Germline CDR1 is SEHNR and CDR2 is FQNEAQ (reference sequence). In DNA, the CDR3 is TGTGCCAGCACCTATCCAGCGGCAGAAGAGGAACTGTTTTTT. Protein sequence: CASTYPAAEEELFF.

This clonotype was recorded many times. The CDR3 DNA reads TGTGCCAGCAGTCCACCTACGAATTCTGGAAACACCATATATTTT. The encoded protein is CASSPPTNSGNTIYF. The rearrangement uses TRBV28 and TRBJ1-3; D remains unclear. V was shortened by 5 bases and J by 1 base, with 12 bases between the two germline ends. CDR3 length: 15 residues. Germline lookup yields CDR1 MDHEN and CDR2 SYDVKM.

The sample holds a few counts of this clonotype. This chain connects TRBV20-1 to TRBJ2-3; D unresolved. The CDR3 length is 11 residues. Germline lookup yields CDR1 DFQATT and CDR2 SNEGSKA (reference sequence). The V end lost 2 bases, the J end lost 4 bases, and 4 bases lay between the germline ends. This CDR3 reads CSARRADTQYF. DNA for the CDR3: TGCAGTGCTAGAAGGGCAGATACGCAGTATTTT.

The chain employs TRBV20-1 and TRBJ2-3; D is unresolved. Trimming shortened V by 8 bases and J by 5 bases, and 8 bases separated the two germline ends. CDR1 and CDR2 from the germline V gene are DFQATT and SNEGSKA (reference sequence). The CDR3 has 10 amino acids. The CDR3 sequence is CSPRRDTQYF. In DNA, the CDR3 is TGCAGTCCAAGGCGAGATACGCAGTATTTT.

This clonotype occurred many times. This chain connects TRBV20-1 to TRBJ1-6; D remains ambiguous. Trimming removed 3 bases at V and 9 bases at J, with 9 bases between. Germline assignment: CDR1 DFQATT and CDR2 SNEGSKA (reference sequence). CDR3 length: 12 residues. CDR3 coding DNA: TGCAGTGCTAGGAAGGAGGGTTCACCCCTCCACTTT. It codes for CSARKEGSPLHF.

The rearrangement uses TRBV25-1 and TRBJ1-2; D might be TRBD1 (5 bases). The CDR3 is made up of 13 amino acids. Germline assignment: CDR1 MGHDK and CDR2 SYGVNS. V lost 2 bases and J lost 6, with 10 bases in between. For the CDR3, the DNA is TGTGCCAGCAGTGAAAATCAGGGAGATGGCTACACCTTC. Protein product: CASSENQGDGYTF.

This clonotype was detected many times. The rearrangement uses TRBV14 and TRBJ2-1; no definite D call. The CDR3 consists of 13 residues. Germline V gene data show CDR1 as SGHDN and CDR2 as FVKESK. The V end lost 0 bases, the J end lost 9 bases, and 9 bases lay between the germline ends. The chain's CDR3 is CASSQDPLGEQFF. As DNA, the CDR3 is TGTGCCAGCAGCCAAGATCCCCTTGGTGAGCAGTTCTTC.

This clonotype has ten or more counts. The V gene is TRBV3-1, the J gene TRBJ1-3; D remains unclear. CDR1 and CDR2 (germline): LGHDT, YNNKEL (reference sequence). V lost 0 bases, J lost 6 bases, and 9 bases lay in between. The CDR3 has 14 residues. CDR3 sequence: CASSQDSGINTIYF. In DNA, the CDR3 is TGTGCCAGCAGCCAAGATTCGGGAATAAACACCATATATTTT.

This clonotype was recorded many times. This chain connects TRBV9 to TRBJ2-3; possibly TRBD2 for D (6 bases). The germline V and J ends were trimmed by 0 bases and 9 bases, with 17 bases remaining between them. Germline V lookup: CDR1 SGDLS, CDR2 YYNGEE. The CDR3 has 15 amino acids. CDR3 amino acids: CASSVAGQGGWTQYF. Here the CDR3 DNA reads TGTGCCAGCAGCGTAGCTGGCCAGGGAGGTTGGACGCAGTATTTT. The variable domain in full, with the rest retrieved from reference TRBV9 and TRBJ2-3, is DSGVTQTPKHLITATGQRVTLRCSPRSGDLSVYWYQQSLDQGLQFLIQYYNGEERAKGNILERFSAQQFPDLHSELNLSSLELGDSALYFCASSVAGQGGWTQYFGPGTRLTVL.

This clonotype was found a few times. The chain recombines TRBV12-3 or TRBV12-4 with TRBJ1-4, with TRBD1 as a possible D gene (6 bases). The CDR3 length is 15 residues. Trimming took 6 bases from V and 7 from J, leaving 18 bases between them. CDR3 DNA: TGTGCCAGCAGCCTAACCCGCCAGGGGTTTGAAAAACTGTTTTTT. It specifies CASSLTRQGFEKLFF.

This clonotype came up many times. The V call is TRBV2, the J call TRBJ1-1; 9 positions match TRBD1. The CDR3 extends over 16 amino acids. V lost 4 bases to trimming and J lost 2 bases; unmatched junction nucleotides: 8. CDR1 and CDR2 (germline): SNHLY, FYNNEI. CDR3 sequence: CASSGQGVLRNTEAFF. The CDR3 DNA is TGTGCCAGCAGTGGACAGGGGGTTTTGAGAAACACTGAAGCTTTCTTT.

This clonotype was seen many times. CDR3 loop: CASSPPNSGSSYVREQFF. The CDR3, as DNA: TGTGCCAGCTCACCACCGAACTCAGGGTCATCGTATGTCCGGGAGCAGTTCTTC. The rearrangement uses TRBV18 and TRBJ2-1, with a weak D call TRBD1 (5 bases). Germline-derived CDR1 and CDR2 are KGHSH and LQKENI. The CDR3 has 18 residues. The V and J ends lost 0 bases and 10 bases respectively, with 25 bases between them.

This clonotype was seen repeatedly, ten times or more. V gene TRBV20-1 combines with J gene TRBJ2-7; 11 positions agree with TRBD2. CDR3 length: 14 amino acids. Looked up from germline, CDR1 is DFQATT and CDR2 is SNEGSKA (reference sequence). V lost 6 bases to trimming and J lost 1 base; unmatched junction nucleotides: 5. The CDR3, as DNA: TGCAGTGCCAGCGGACTAGCGGGTTCCTACGAGCAGTACTTC. It encodes CSASGLAGSYEQYF.

A few counts support this clonotype. The rearrangement joins TRBV4-1 to TRBJ2-7; D uncertain. Trimming took 0 bases from V and 3 from J, leaving 12 bases between them. CDR3 size: 15 residues. CDR1 is MGHRA and CDR2 is YSYEKL in the germline V gene. Here the CDR3 reads CASSQDPRMRYEQYF. CDR3 sequence (DNA): TGCGCCAGCAGCCAAGATCCACGTATGCGCTACGAGCAGTACTTC.